One and the same sample provided the 32 T cell receptor beta chains below, sequenced in a study of CD8+ T cells in alopecia areata. Sequencing templates came from extracted RNA that was reverse transcribed into cDNA. The repertoire was sequenced with immunoSEQ multiplex PCR; TCRdb's copy has only in-frame clones and lacks some. The profile shows approximately 300,000 clones, over 45% of them singletons. Stated treatment: oral pan-JAK inhibitor, 5-10 mg twice daily. Sequenced here: CD4+ T cells sorted from blood, sampled at week 24, from a patient treated with tofacitinib. All receptors derive from a human donor with alopecia areata.

The V and J genes are TRBV18 and TRBJ2-7, with a possible D match to TRBD1 (5 bases). V lost 2 bases and J lost 3, with 11 bases in between. The CDR3 loop spans 14 amino acids. Germline CDR1 KGHSH, CDR2 LQKENI. DNA of the CDR3: TGTGCCAGCTCACCAAACAGGAAAATCTACGAGCAGTACTTC. It encodes CASSPNRKIYEQYF.

The V call is TRBV28, the J call TRBJ1-5; D possibly corresponds to TRBD1 (5 bases). Germline CDR1 is MDHEN and CDR2 is SYDVKM. The V end lost 4 bases, the J end lost 4 bases, and 14 bases lay between the germline ends. The CDR3 totals 15 residues. DNA for the CDR3: TGTGCCAGCAGTTCCCGTCCGGGGCGGAATCAGCCCCAGCATTTT. Protein sequence: CASSSRPGRNQPQHF.

The CDR3 loop reads CASRGKGEAFF. The CDR3 bases are TGTGCCAGCAGGGGGAAGGGTGAAGCTTTCTTT. The V and J genes are TRBV6-5 and TRBJ1-1; D gene unclear. In germline, CDR1 is MNHEY, CDR2 SVGAGI. The CDR3 is made up of 11 amino acids. V lost 6 bases, J lost 7 bases, and 9 bases lay in between.

The chain links TRBV5-4 to TRBJ2-7, with TRBD2 matching 8 bases. This CDR3 contains 15 residues. After removal of 2 bases from V and 3 bases from J, the junction contained 7 bases not matched to a gene. The germline CDR1 and CDR2 sequences are SGHNT and YYREEE (reference sequence). The DNA of the CDR3 is TGTGCCAGCAGCTTCCCCGGGGGGGCTAGCTACGAGCAGTACTTC. The encoded protein is CASSFPGGASYEQYF.

V is TRBV7-9 and J is TRBJ2-5, with 7 nucleotides matching TRBD1. The CDR3 is made up of 16 amino acids. V dropped 4 bases and J dropped 2; count of bases not matched to a gene: 10. Germline V gene sequence: CDR1 SEHNR, CDR2 FQNEAQ (reference sequence). The DNA of the CDR3 is TGTGCCAGCAGCTCCCCCTTGGGACAGCCTCAAGAGACCCAGTACTTC. It yields the protein CASSSPLGQPQETQYF. Using reference TRBV7-9 and TRBJ2-5 for the parts outside the CDR3, the full variable domain is DTGVSQNPRHKITKRGQNVTFRCDPISEHNRLYWYRQTLGQGPEFLTYFQNEAQLEKSRLLSDRFSAERPKGSFSTLEIQRTEQGDSAMYLCASSSPLGQPQETQYFGPGTRLLVL.

This rearrangement joins TRBV15 to TRBJ2-3; the D is unclear. Germline loops: CDR1 LNHNV, CDR2 YYDKDF (reference sequence). The CDR3 totals 12 residues. V was cut by 8 bases and J by 2 bases, with 8 bases left in between. This chain's CDR3 is CATREYTDTQYF. The DNA for the CDR3 is TGTGCCACCCGAGAATACACAGATACGCAGTATTTT.

This chain joins TRBV30 and TRBJ1-5, with a weak D call TRBD1 (5 bases). The CDR3 runs 15 residues. V lost 3 bases and J 2 bases, leaving 14 bases between the germline ends. Germline V gene sequence: CDR1 GTSNPN, CDR2 SVGIG (reference sequence). DNA for the CDR3: TGTGCCTGGAGGACGGGAGGGGCAGGCAATCAGCCCCAGCATTTT. This translates into CAWRTGGAGNQPQHF.

This clone showed up just a few times. The chain couples TRBV7-2 to TRBJ2-1; 10 bases map to TRBD2. Germline CDR1 SGHTA, CDR2 FQGNSA. This CDR3 is built from 17 residues. V was pared by 5 bases and J by 0 bases, with 7 bases of the junction left unmatched. The CDR3, as DNA: TGTGCCAGCAGCGCTAAAGCGGGGGGGCTCTCCTACAATGAGCAGTTCTTC. Protein: CASSAKAGGLSYNEQFF.

This chain connects TRBV15 to TRBJ2-3; no firm D call. The CDR3 runs to 14 residues. V dropped 5 bases and J dropped 6 bases, with 15 bases sitting between them. Germline assignment: CDR1 LNHNV and CDR2 YYDKDF (reference sequence). The CDR3 here is CATSPGSRWDTQYF. The CDR3 DNA follows: TGTGCCACCAGCCCGGGTTCTCGATGGGATACGCAGTATTTT.

This clone was seen more than once but under ten times. This rearrangement joins TRBV29-1 to TRBJ2-3; TRBD2 agrees at 14 bases. The CDR3 is made up of 15 amino acids. J lost 2 bases, V lost 8 bases, and 6 bases had no gene match. Germline assignment: CDR1 SQVTM and CDR2 ANQGSEA. The CDR3 DNA reads TGCAGCTTAGGACTAGCGGGGGGTCACACAGATACGCAGTATTTT. Residues: CSLGLAGGHTDTQYF.

This clone occurred a few times. The chain couples TRBV23-1 to TRBJ2-7; D remains unclear. TRBV23-1 is assigned to the ORF class and has an uncertain function. V lost 3 bases and J 1 base, leaving 16 bases between the germline ends. This CDR3 comprises 16 residues. This CDR3 reads CASSHFLGLVSYEQYF. The CDR3 nucleotides are TGCGCCAGCAGTCACTTCCTCGGTCTAGTATCCTACGAGCAGTACTTC.

The V gene is TRBV5-1, the J gene TRBJ2-5; 8 bases align to TRBD1. This CDR3 has 16 residues. V dropped 4 bases and J dropped 3; count of bases not matched to a gene: 11. In germline, CDR1 is SGHRS, CDR2 YFSETQ. The CDR3 coding sequence is TGCGCCAGCAGCCTAAACGTCGCGACAGGGGAAGAGACCCAGTACTTC. It translates to CASSLNVATGEETQYF.

The V gene is TRBV4-2, the J gene TRBJ2-2; 14 bases map to TRBD2. Per germline, CDR1 LGHNA and CDR2 YNFKEQ. J lost 5 bases, V lost 4 bases, and 3 bases had no gene match. The CDR3 consists of 16 residues. The CDR3 region has the DNA TGTGCCAGCAGCCCTAGGACTAGCGGGGGGACCGGGGAGCTGTTTTTT. Protein: CASSPRTSGGTGELFF.

The rearrangement uses TRBV2 and TRBJ2-5, with D perhaps matching TRBD1 or TRBD2 (5 bases each). Deletions cut 5 bases from V and 0 bases from J, with 13 bases between. CDR1 is SNHLY and CDR2 is FYNNEI in the germline V gene. The CDR3 length is 15 residues. The CDR3 DNA follows: TGTGCCAGCAGTTCGCAGGGAGTGGACCAAGAGACCCAGTACTTC. Translated, it gives CASSSQGVDQETQYF.

The CDR3 loop is CASFSNNNYNEQFF. The CDR3 nucleotides read TGTGCCAGCTTCTCCAATAATAACTACAATGAGCAGTTCTTC. The chain has TRBV5-4 and TRBJ2-1; D not resolved. CDR1 and CDR2 from the germline V gene are SGHNT and YYREEE (reference sequence). The CDR3 contains 14 residues. Trimming removed 7 bases at V and 3 bases at J, with 14 bases between.

This clone was observed a handful of times. Compared with germline, one end of the junction differs, possibly owing to a read error. The chain links TRBV30 to TRBJ1-1; D is unclear. This CDR3 spans 8 amino acids. CDR1 and CDR2 (germline): GTSNPN, SVGIG (reference sequence). In nucleotides, the CDR3 is TGTGCCTGGAGTGCGGACGGGTTT. Translating gives CAWSADGF.

The chain employs TRBV15 and TRBJ1-4; no definite D call. The germline gives CDR1 LNHNV, CDR2 YYDKDF (reference sequence). The CDR3 consists of 16 residues. Trimming took 8 bases from V and 0 from J, leaving 16 bases between them. In DNA form, the CDR3 reads TGTGCCACCGCCACGGGGTACAAGGCAACTAATGAAAAACTGTTTTTT. It is translated as CATATGYKATNEKLFF.

This chain uses TRBV30 with TRBJ2-1; 7 bases are a match to TRBD1. The ends lost 7 bases at V and 2 bases at J; junction bases unmatched: 5. The CDR3 is 13 residues long. Germline V CDR1 and CDR2: GTSNPN, SVGIG (reference sequence). Here the CDR3 reads CAYRDSPYNEQFF. The DNA of the CDR3 is TGTGCCTACCGGGACAGTCCCTACAATGAGCAGTTCTTC.

A single count supports this clone. The chain combines TRBV4-2 with TRBJ2-3; D is undetermined. Trimming cost V 1 base and J 6 bases, with 5 bases left between them. CDR3 length equals 12 residues. Per the germline V gene, CDR1 is LGHNA and CDR2 is YNFKEQ. The CDR3 nucleotides are TGTGCCAGCAGCCAAGTGAGCGATACGCAGTATTTT. It encodes CASSQVSDTQYF.

V and J are TRBV7-2 and TRBJ1-2, with unresolved D. CDR1 and CDR2 (germline): SGHTA, FQGNSA. There are 12 residues in the CDR3. Between the trimmed V and J ends, which lost 3 bases and 10 bases, there was a span of 12 bases. CDR3 in amino acids: CASSLRTATYTF. The CDR3 DNA reads as TGTGCCAGCAGCTTGCGGACGGCAACCTACACCTTC.

V usage is TRBV7-9 and J usage is TRBJ1-6; D remains unclear. Germline V gene data show CDR1 as SEHNR and CDR2 as FQNEAQ (reference sequence). CDR3 length: 14 amino acids. V was trimmed by 5 bases and J by 10 bases, leaving 15 bases between them. CDR3 sequence reads: CASSREAKHSPLHF. The DNA of the CDR3 is TGTGCCAGCAGCCGAGAAGCAAAACACTCACCCCTCCACTTT.

This chain uses TRBV5-1 with TRBJ2-7; D uncertain. V gave up 0 bases and J gave up 1 base, with 8 bases separating them. CDR3 length equals 14 residues. Germline-derived CDR1 and CDR2 are SGHRS and YFSETQ. The CDR3 sequence: CASSLGYTSYEQYF. CDR3 DNA: TGCGCCAGCAGCTTGGGGTACACATCCTACGAGCAGTACTTC.

This clone came up a few times. The chain combines TRBV21-1 with TRBJ2-1; TRBD2 is the table's D call and was not checked against the DNA. TRBV21-1 is designated a pseudogene. The CDR3 loop spans 15 amino acids. The CDR3 sequence: CAGHGLASGGDEQFF. In DNA form, the CDR3 reads TGTGCCGGCCATGGATTGGCTAGCGGCGGGGATGAGCAGTTCTTC.

Only a few counts were recorded for this clone. The chain links TRBV2 to TRBJ1-1, with no clear D. V gave up 2 bases and J gave up 3 bases, with 10 bases separating them. The CDR3 covers 14 residues. Germline-derived CDR1 and CDR2 are SNHLY and FYNNEI. The CDR3 DNA follows: TGTGCCAGCAGTGAAAGAAGGGTGGACACTGAAGCTTTCTTT. It specifies CASSERRVDTEAFF.

The chain recombines TRBV30 with TRBJ1-2, with 7 bases fitting TRBD1. The germline V gene encodes CDR1 GTSNPN and CDR2 SVGIG (reference sequence). With V trimmed by 8 bases and J by 4 bases, 10 bases remained unmatched. The length of the CDR3 is 13 residues. CDR3: CAGGQEYFYGYTF. The DNA for the CDR3 is TGTGCCGGTGGACAGGAATACTTCTATGGCTACACCTTC.

The V call is TRBV4-1, the J call TRBJ2-5; D might be TRBD1 (5 bases). The CDR3 extends over 15 amino acids. V gave up 4 bases and J gave up 5 bases, with 17 bases separating them. The germline CDR1 and CDR2 sequences are MGHRA and YSYEKL. The CDR3 DNA reads TGCGCCAGCAGCCTTATGCGGTCAGGGTTGGAGACCCAGTACTTC. Protein sequence: CASSLMRSGLETQYF.

The V call is TRBV13, the J call TRBJ1-6; D uncertain. Germline V lookup: CDR1 PRHDT, CDR2 FYEKMQ (reference sequence). The CDR3 has 16 residues. Trimming removed 2 bases from V and 1 base from J, with 9 bases in between. The CDR3 DNA follows: TGTGCCAGCAGCTTAAATGGGGAGTCCTATAATTCACCCCTCCACTTT. Protein product: CASSLNGESYNSPLHF.

V and J are TRBV5-1 and TRBJ2-7, with no clear D. V was clipped by 4 bases and J by 6 bases, with 20 bases between them. Per the germline V gene, CDR1 is SGHRS and CDR2 is YFSETQ. The CDR3 spans 15 residues. CDR3 loop: CASSTRQVQFVEQYF. The CDR3 DNA follows: TGCGCCAGCAGCACCCGCCAGGTTCAGTTCGTCGAGCAGTACTTC. Complete variable domain (other parts from reference TRBV5-1 and TRBJ2-7): KAGVTQTPRYLIKTRGQQVTLSCSPISGHRSVSWYQQTPGQGLQFLFEYFSETQRNKGNFPGRFSGRQFSNSRSEMNVSTLELGDSALYLCASSTRQVQFVEQYFGPGTRLTVT.

This clone was picked up one time. The rearrangement links TRBV4-2 to TRBJ1-1, with 8 bases aligning to TRBD1. The CDR3 extends over 15 amino acids. Germline CDR1 and CDR2: LGHNA and YNFKEQ. Germline trimming cut 0 bases from V and 7 bases from J; bases unmatched to any gene: 7. CDR3 nucleotides: TGTGCCAGCAGCCAAGATTTTGGACAGGGAGTTGAAGCTTTCTTT. It translates to CASSQDFGQGVEAFF.

The CDR3 loop is CSIRGRAAGTEAFF. DNA of the CDR3: TGCAGCATTAGGGGTAGGGCAGCGGGGACTGAAGCTTTCTTT. The chain employs TRBV29-1 and TRBJ1-1, with D possibly TRBD1 on 5 matching bases. CDR1 is SQVTM, CDR2 ANQGSEA, per germline. With 8 bases removed from V and 5 bases from J, the gap between germline ends came to 21 bases. The CDR3 is 14 residues long.

This clone occurred a few times. The gene calls are TRBV7-9 and TRBJ1-2; a weak D match, TRBD1 (5 bases). The germline V gene encodes CDR1 SEHNR and CDR2 FQNEAQ (reference sequence). Trimming stripped 5 bases from V and 5 bases from J, with 21 bases between. The CDR3 is made up of 16 amino acids. The CDR3 is CASSAPPTTALYGYTF. Written as DNA, the CDR3 is TGTGCCAGCAGCGCGCCACCAACGACAGCTTTATATGGCTACACCTTC.

The chain recombines TRBV29-1 with TRBJ2-7; D gene unclear. Per germline, CDR1 SQVTM and CDR2 ANQGSEA. The V end lost 3 bases, the J end lost 5 bases, and 8 bases lay between the germline ends. CDR3 length equals 11 residues. This chain's CDR3 is CSVDEVDEQYF. In nucleotides, the CDR3 is TGCAGCGTTGATGAGGTCGACGAGCAGTACTTC.